This T cell receptor (beta chain) was identified in a study of blood T cell repertoires in COVID-19. Germline CDR1 is SGHRS and CDR2 is YFSETQ. Losses at the gene ends were 4 bases for V and 6 bases for J; bases not matched to a gene: 4. The CDR3 is made up of 13 amino acids. Profiled with immunoSEQ multiplex PCR; TCRdb holds only in-frame clones, not every one. In the table there are tens of thousands of clones, 70% to 80% of which are singletons. The sequence derives from a human donor in a cohort sampled during active COVID-19. This chain connects TRBV5-1 to TRBJ1-2, with TRBD1 matching 9 bases. What was sequenced was peripheral blood. DNA of the CDR3: TGCGCCAGCAGCCGGGACAGGGTGGATGGCTACACCTTC. Its translation is CASSRDRVDGYTF. Full variable domain (rest looked up from reference TRBV5-1 and TRBJ1-2): KAGVTQTPRYLIKTRGQQVTLSCSPISGHRSVSWYQQTPGQGLQFLFEYFSETQRNKGNFPGRFSGRQFSNSRSEMNVSTLELGDSALYLCASSRDRVDGYTFGSGTRLTVV.